This record looks at one T cell receptor beta chain sequence and its context. This specimen comes from a study of T cells after yellow fever vaccination. Study background: SMART-Seq v4 Ultra Low Input prepared libraries from low-cell fractions.

The CDR3 length is 11 residues. CDR1 DFQATT and CDR2 SNEGSKA come from the germline V gene (reference sequence). Generation of TCR cDNA used 5'RACE template switching (which added a universal primer site and UMIs). TCRdb ran MiXCR on the 5' RACE reads and lists one entry per CDR3 protein. The data show approximately 350,000 distinct CDR3 sequences, approximately 10% seen once. The TCR comes from a young man who received the YFV17D yellow fever vaccine. Sequencing was performed on PBMCs, taken on the day of the first yellow fever vaccination. This rearrangement joins TRBV20-1 to TRBJ1-2; 8 bases are shared with TRBD1. The CDR3 coding sequence is TGCGGACAGGGTATGAACTATGGCTACACCTTC. Translation gives CGQGMNYGYTF.